Included here is one T cell receptor beta chain sequence, with context. The sample belongs to a study of blood T cell repertoires in COVID-19. Study-level information: Both acute and convalescent COVID-19 samples were obtained from the United States, Italy and Spain. Sample material is recorded as cDNA or gDNA derived from T cells, B-cell-depleted T cells, or PBMCs.

This CDR3 is built from 16 residues. CDR1 and CDR2 from the germline V gene are MNHEY and SVGAGI. V shed 0 bases, J shed 4 bases, and the junction held 9 bases outside the gene matches. Clones were sequenced by immunoSEQ multiplex PCR, and TCRdb holds only the in-frame ones, with some missing. Of approximately 220,000 clones listed, approximately 80% were seen once; the top ten hold roughly 1.3%. Clinical histories supplied by participants themselves formed the basis of cohort assignment. The sample taken for sequencing was PBMCs or T cells enriched from blood (not recorded which). The chain carries TRBV6-5 and TRBJ2-7; 7 bases agree with TRBD2. This TCR derives from a woman in her 40s with acute COVID-19. CDR3 amino acids: CASSYSRGGGLYEQYF. The CDR3 bases are TGTGCCAGCAGTTACTCACGGGGCGGGGGACTTTACGAGCAGTACTTC.